This entry lists 31 T cell receptor beta chains sequenced from one sample in a study of blood T cell repertoires in COVID-19. Produced via immunoSEQ multiplex PCR; TCRdb's table is partial and in-frame only. The profile shows 200,000 to 250,000 clones, around 85% of them singletons. Sequencing was done on a sample of peripheral blood. Receptors were obtained from a woman aged 50 to 65 with acute or convalescent COVID-19.

The chain uses TRBV7-2 and TRBJ1-1; 9 bases are shared with TRBD1. V lost 5 bases to trimming and J lost 1 base; unmatched junction nucleotides: 2. CDR3 length equals 14 residues. The germline V gene encodes CDR1 SGHTA and CDR2 FQGNSA. The CDR3 reads CASSAGQGNTEAFF. CDR3 DNA sequence: TGTGCCAGCAGCGCGGGACAGGGGAACACTGAAGCTTTCTTT.

V and J are TRBV11-2 and TRBJ2-7, with 8 bases identical to TRBD1. The germline gives CDR1 SGHAT, CDR2 FQNNGV. V lost 3 bases and J lost 3; bases outside the gene matches: 7. The CDR3 loop spans 15 amino acids. CDR3 sequence reads: CASSFQTGEVYEQYF. The DNA of the CDR3 is TGTGCCAGCAGCTTTCAGACAGGGGAGGTCTACGAGCAGTACTTC.

The J gene is TRBJ2-7, the V gene TRBV19, with 13 bases identical to TRBD2. This CDR3 is 15 amino acids long. The trim removed 4 bases at V and 3 bases at J, leaving 3 bases unmatched. CDR1 and CDR2 from the germline V gene are LNHDA and SQIVND (reference sequence). The CDR3 sequence is CASSTGLAGVYEQYF. The CDR3 DNA sequence: TGTGCCAGTAGTACTGGACTAGCGGGGGTCTACGAGCAGTACTTC.

V usage is TRBV6-5 and J usage is TRBJ2-7; D remains unclear. The CDR3 consists of 14 residues. Germline V gene sequence: CDR1 MNHEY, CDR2 SVGAGI. The V end was cut by 5 bases, the J end by 2 bases, with 13 bases between. CDR3 amino acids: CASSIGQPAYEQYF. As DNA, the CDR3 is TGTGCCAGCAGTATTGGCCAACCCGCCTACGAGCAGTACTTC.

The chain employs TRBV7-2 and TRBJ2-7; 10 bases match TRBD2. Trimming cost V 1 base and J 1 base; bases outside gene matches: 4. The germline CDR1 and CDR2 sequences are SGHTA and FQGNSA. CDR3 length equals 16 residues. The CDR3 spells CASSLGLAGASYEQYF. CDR3 nucleotides: TGTGCCAGCAGCTTAGGGCTAGCGGGAGCGTCCTACGAGCAGTACTTC.

The CDR3 bases are TGTGCCAGCAGTACAACAGGGGGCACAGATACGCAGTATTTT. It yields the protein CASSTTGGTDTQYF. V gene TRBV27 combines with J gene TRBJ2-3, with TRBD1 matching 7 bases. With V trimmed by 5 bases and J by 1 base, 3 bases remained unmatched. The CDR3 consists of 14 residues. CDR1 and CDR2 from the germline V gene are MNHEY and SMNVEV (reference sequence).

This clone was recorded only once. The CDR3 spells CASSLRQTATNEKLFF. The CDR3 region has the DNA TGTGCCAGCAGCTTAAGACAGACTGCAACTAATGAAAAACTGTTTTTT. The chain carries TRBV11-2 and TRBJ1-4, with a weak D call TRBD1 (5 bases). Germline V gives CDR1 SGHAT, CDR2 FQNNGV. V lost 2 bases, J lost 0 bases, and 10 bases lay in between. CDR3 length equals 16 residues. Using reference TRBV11-2 and TRBJ1-4 for the parts outside the CDR3, the full variable domain is EAGVAQSPRYKIIEKRQSVAFWCNPISGHATLYWYQQILGQGPKLLIQFQNNGVVDDSQLPKDRFSAERLKGVDSTLKIQPAKLEDSAVYLCASSLRQTATNEKLFFGSGTQLSVL.

V is TRBV11-2 and J is TRBJ2-3, with D possibly matching TRBD2 (7 bases). CDR3 size: 15 residues. CDR1 is SGHAT and CDR2 is FQNNGV in the germline V gene. Trimming pared 3 bases from V and 7 bases from J, leaving 17 bases between. DNA of the CDR3: TGTGCCAGCAGCTTCTCCGGGGGGCGAGTGAATACGCAGTATTTT. Translation: CASSFSGGRVNTQYF.

This chain joins TRBV19 and TRBJ1-4, with a weak D call TRBD1 (5 bases). This CDR3 is 16 amino acids long. The V end was cut by 1 base, the J end by 5 bases, with 14 bases between. The germline V gene encodes CDR1 LNHDA and CDR2 SQIVND (reference sequence). The CDR3 DNA is TGTGCCAGTAGTATAGCAACCAAGGGGCTCAATGAAAAACTGTTTTTT. This codes for CASSIATKGLNEKLFF.

The rearrangement uses TRBV14 and TRBJ2-2; 7 positions agree with TRBD1. The V gene's germline CDR1 is SGHDN and CDR2 FVKESK. Trimming cost V 9 bases and J 0 bases; bases outside gene matches: 4. The CDR3 has 14 amino acids. Written as DNA, the CDR3 is TGTGCCAGTAGACAGGGCCCGAACACCGGGGAGCTGTTTTTT. As protein: CASRQGPNTGELFF. Variable domain in full (rest from reference TRBV14 and TRBJ2-2): EAGVTQFPSHSVIEKGQTVTLRCDPISGHDNLYWYRRVMGKEIKFLLHFVKESKQDESGMPNNRFLAERTGGTYSTLKVQPAELEDSGVYFCASRQGPNTGELFFGEGSRLTVL.

This chain uses TRBV9 with TRBJ2-6; D is unresolved. CDR3 length equals 13 residues. Germline V gives CDR1 SGDLS, CDR2 YYNGEE. The ends were cut back, 4 bases at V and 2 bases at J, with 4 bases in the middle. The DNA for the CDR3 is TGTGCCAGCAGCCCTACTGGGGCCAACGTCCTGACTTTC. Residues: CASSPTGANVLTF.

The chain joins TRBV7-3 to TRBJ2-5; D is undetermined. CDR1 and CDR2 (germline): SGHTA, FQGTGA. V lost 1 base and J 1 base, leaving 4 bases between the germline ends. CDR3 size: 13 residues. The CDR3 nucleotides read TGTGCCAGCAGCTTAATCTCCCAAGAGACCCAGTACTTC. It is translated as CASSLISQETQYF. Based on the CDR3 plus reference TRBV7-3 and TRBJ2-5, the full variable domain is GAGVSQTPSNKVTEKGKYVELRCDPISGHTALYWYRQSLGQGPEFLIYFQGTGAADDSGLPNDRFFAVRPEGSVSTLKIQRTERGDSAVYLCASSLISQETQYFGPGTRLLVL.

This clone was seen ten or more times. The genes are TRBV10-3 and TRBJ2-5; TRBD1 matches 9 bases. The CDR3 is 17 amino acids. J lost 0 bases, V lost 2 bases, and 7 bases had no gene match. Germline V gene data show CDR1 as ENHRY and CDR2 as SYGVKD. Here the CDR3 DNA reads TGTGCCATCAGTGAGAGTATACAGGGGGCGTACCAAGAGACCCAGTACTTC. It encodes CAISESIQGAYQETQYF.

V is TRBV15 and J is TRBJ2-3, with TRBD1 as a possible D gene (6 bases). The CDR3 spans 14 residues. Germline V lookup: CDR1 LNHNV, CDR2 YYDKDF (reference sequence). V shed 5 bases and J shed 3 bases, with 12 bases lying between them. CDR3: CATSDLQGTDTQYF. In nucleotides, the CDR3 is TGTGCCACCAGCGACTTACAGGGAACAGATACGCAGTATTTT. Based on the CDR3 plus reference TRBV15 and TRBJ2-3, the full variable domain is DAMVIQNPRYQVTQFGKPVTLSCSQTLNHNVMYWYQQKSSQAPKLLFHYYDKDFNNEADTPDNFQSRRPNTSFCFLDIRSPGLGDTAMYLCATSDLQGTDTQYFGPGTRLTVL.

The sample holds one count of this clone. V and J are TRBV2 and TRBJ2-3; D is unclear. The CDR3 has 15 amino acids. Germline V gene sequence: CDR1 SNHLY, CDR2 FYNNEI. Trimming removed 7 bases at V and 1 base at J, with 15 bases between. The DNA of the CDR3 is TGTGCCAGCACCGTCCCGGCCGCGGGCACAGATACGCAGTATTTT. It yields the protein CASTVPAAGTDTQYF.

The genes are TRBV19 and TRBJ2-1; D is undetermined. Germline loops: CDR1 LNHDA, CDR2 SQIVND (reference sequence). Trimming took 5 bases from V and 0 from J, leaving 8 bases between them. This CDR3 has 14 amino acids. The chain's CDR3 is CASSPLGSYNEQFF. The CDR3 bases are TGTGCCAGTAGTCCTCTCGGCTCCTACAATGAGCAGTTCTTC.

In its sample, this clone was seen once. The chain joins TRBV2 to TRBJ1-5, with a possible D match to TRBD1 (5 bases). CDR3 length equals 14 residues. V was shortened by 6 bases and J by 2 bases, with 11 bases between the two germline ends. Germline CDR1 reads SNHLY; CDR2 reads FYNNEI. The CDR3 nucleotides are TGTGCCAGCAGCCGCTCCAGGGGCAATCAGCCCCAGCATTTT. This gives the protein CASSRSRGNQPQHF.

This clone was counted at least ten times. This chain connects TRBV5-5 to TRBJ1-2; the match to TRBD1 covers 7 bases. V lost 4 bases, J lost 4 bases, and 4 bases stayed unmatched. The CDR3 consists of 13 residues. Germline V gene data show CDR1 as SGHKS and CDR2 as YYEKEE (reference sequence). The CDR3 DNA reads as TGTGCCAGCAGCCAAGGGGGCACCTATGGCTACACCTTC. Protein: CASSQGGTYGYTF.

This rearrangement joins TRBV23-1 to TRBJ1-6; the match to TRBD1 covers 9 bases. TRBV23-1 is an open reading frame, and its role is uncertain. With 4 bases clipped from V and 0 bases from J, the junction kept 16 bases outside the gene matches. This CDR3 spans 21 amino acids. As DNA, the CDR3 is TGCGCCAGCAGTCGCCGAGCCCGGGACAGGGTCCCCAGCTCCTATAATTCACCCCTCCACTTT. It yields the protein CASSRRARDRVPSSYNSPLHF.

The sample holds one count of this clone. The CDR3 DNA reads TGTGCCAGCAGCCTCCTCGGAGTCCGCGAGACCCAGTACTTC. Encoded protein: CASSLLGVRETQYF. This rearrangement joins TRBV27 to TRBJ2-5; no reliable D call. CDR1 MNHEY and CDR2 SMNVEV come from the germline V gene (reference sequence). Trimming stripped 6 bases from V and 5 bases from J, with 16 bases between. CDR3 length: 14 residues.

The chain couples TRBV6-2 or TRBV6-3 to TRBJ2-3, with 13 bases fitting TRBD2. V trimming: 4 bases; J trimming: 0 bases; junction bases outside the gene matches: 4. Germline lookup yields CDR1 MNHEY and CDR2 SVGEGT. The CDR3 is 17 amino acids. The CDR3 loop is CASSFWTSGGSTDTQYF. CDR3 DNA: TGTGCCAGCAGTTTCTGGACTAGCGGGGGTAGCACAGATACGCAGTATTTT.

The rearrangement uses TRBV12-3 or TRBV12-4 and TRBJ1-5; D not certain. V dropped 4 bases and J dropped 7 bases, with 11 bases sitting between them. The CDR3 spans 13 residues. The CDR3 spells CASSSARVQPQHF. The CDR3 region has the DNA TGTGCCAGCAGTTCCGCTAGAGTACAGCCCCAGCATTTT.

The CDR3: CASSEIGTSGLGNEQFF. In DNA form, the CDR3 reads TGTGCCAGCAGTGAAATCGGGACTAGCGGGCTTGGGAATGAGCAGTTCTTC. This chain links TRBV2 with TRBJ2-1; 12 bases match TRBD2. V shed 2 bases and J 7 bases; nucleotides not matched to a gene: 9. The CDR3 is made up of 17 amino acids. CDR1 is SNHLY, CDR2 FYNNEI, per germline.

The chain couples TRBV6-5 to TRBJ2-2, with 10 bases lining up with TRBD2. V gave up 6 bases and J gave up 4 bases; unmatched junction bases: 5. Germline CDR1 is MNHEY and CDR2 is SVGAGI. This CDR3 has 15 residues. CDR3 amino acids: CASRAGGASTGELFF. CDR3 DNA sequence: TGTGCCAGCAGAGCGGGGGGGGCGAGCACCGGGGAGCTGTTTTTT.

This chain joins TRBV9 and TRBJ1-1; D possibly corresponds to TRBD1 (6 bases). Germline CDR1 reads SGDLS; CDR2 reads YYNGEE. The length of the CDR3 is 15 residues. The V gene lost 3 bases and the J gene lost 0 bases, with 12 bases spanning the gap. The CDR3 here is CASSAWTVMNTEAFF. CDR3 nucleotide sequence: TGTGCCAGCAGCGCCTGGACAGTAATGAACACTGAAGCTTTCTTT.

The chain recombines TRBV11-1 with TRBJ2-2; tentative D call: TRBD2 (5 bases). Germline lookup yields CDR1 SGHAT and CDR2 FQDESV (reference sequence). This CDR3 is 14 amino acids long. V lost 4 bases and J lost 5, with 11 bases in between. The CDR3 coding sequence is TGTGCCAGCAGCTCCGGGGTCGGTACCGGGGAGCTGTTTTTT. As protein: CASSSGVGTGELFF.

This clone showed up just a few times. This chain links TRBV24-1 with TRBJ2-2; D is perhaps TRBD1 (6 bases). The CDR3 length is 15 residues. The germline CDR1 and CDR2 sequences are KGHDR and SFDVKD. The V end was cut by 3 bases, the J end by 4 bases, with 11 bases between. The CDR3 region is CATSDDQGTTGELFF. The CDR3 DNA is TGTGCCACCAGTGATGACCAGGGGACCACCGGGGAGCTGTTTTTT.

The chain recombines TRBV11-3 with TRBJ1-1; D is undetermined. This CDR3 spans 15 amino acids. Germline CDR1 reads SGHNT; CDR2 reads YENEEA. V was pared by 0 bases and J by 2 bases, with 10 bases between. CDR3 DNA sequence: TGTGCCAGCAGCTTAGATAGCAGACCTAACACTGAAGCTTTCTTT. This codes for CASSLDSRPNTEAFF.

The chain employs TRBV29-1 and TRBJ2-1; D uncertain. Trimming stripped 3 bases from V and 6 bases from J, with 12 bases between. The CDR3 loop spans 13 amino acids. The germline V gene encodes CDR1 SQVTM and CDR2 ANQGSEA. The CDR3 DNA sequence: TGCAGCGTTGATATTGGAGACGGCAATGAGCAGTTCTTC. Protein: CSVDIGDGNEQFF.

The chain combines TRBV9 with TRBJ2-3; a weak D match, TRBD2 (5 bases). The CDR3 contains 15 residues. Per germline, CDR1 SGDLS and CDR2 YYNGEE. Trimming removed 2 bases from V and 2 bases from J, with 12 bases in between. CDR3 loop: CASSVLEGHTDTQYF. The CDR3 region has the DNA TGTGCCAGCAGCGTCCTCGAGGGCCACACAGATACGCAGTATTTT.

This clone was seen a few times. The genes are TRBV2 and TRBJ1-2; the match to TRBD1 covers 10 bases. V lost 2 bases, J lost 6 bases, and 6 bases stayed unmatched. Germline V gives CDR1 SNHLY, CDR2 FYNNEI. The CDR3 extends over 15 amino acids. The CDR3 DNA reads TGTGCCAGCAGTGAACGGGGCGGGACAGGGGATGGCTACACCTTC. It is translated as CASSERGGTGDGYTF.